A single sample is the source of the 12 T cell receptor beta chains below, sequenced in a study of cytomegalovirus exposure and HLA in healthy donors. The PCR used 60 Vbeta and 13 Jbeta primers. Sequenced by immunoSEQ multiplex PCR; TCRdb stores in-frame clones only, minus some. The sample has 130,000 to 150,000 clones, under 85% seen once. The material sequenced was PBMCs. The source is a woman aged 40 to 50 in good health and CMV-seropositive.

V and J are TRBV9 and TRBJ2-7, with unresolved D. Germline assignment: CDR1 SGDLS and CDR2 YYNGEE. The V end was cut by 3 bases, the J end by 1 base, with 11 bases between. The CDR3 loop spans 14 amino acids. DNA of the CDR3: TGTGCCAGCAGCGGTAGGAGCGATTCCTACGAGCAGTACTTC. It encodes CASSGRSDSYEQYF.

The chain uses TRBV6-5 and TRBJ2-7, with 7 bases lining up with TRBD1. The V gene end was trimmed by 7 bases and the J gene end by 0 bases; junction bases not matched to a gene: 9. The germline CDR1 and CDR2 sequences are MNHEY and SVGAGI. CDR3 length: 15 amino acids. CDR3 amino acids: CASTKQGSYSYEQYF. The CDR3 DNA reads TGTGCCAGCACCAAACAGGGGTCCTACTCCTACGAGCAGTACTTC.

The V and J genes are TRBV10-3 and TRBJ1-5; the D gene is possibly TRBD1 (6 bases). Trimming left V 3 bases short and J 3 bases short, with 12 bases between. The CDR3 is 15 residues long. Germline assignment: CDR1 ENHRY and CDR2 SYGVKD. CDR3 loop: CAISERQGPNQPQHF. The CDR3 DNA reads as TGTGCCATCAGTGAACGGCAGGGGCCCAATCAGCCCCAGCATTTT.

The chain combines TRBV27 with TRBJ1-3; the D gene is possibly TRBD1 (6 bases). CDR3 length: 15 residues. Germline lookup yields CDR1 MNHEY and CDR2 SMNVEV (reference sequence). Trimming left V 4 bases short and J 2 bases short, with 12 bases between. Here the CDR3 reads CASSSQGLPGNTIYF. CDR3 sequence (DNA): TGTGCCAGCAGTTCCCAGGGGTTGCCTGGAAACACCATATATTTT.

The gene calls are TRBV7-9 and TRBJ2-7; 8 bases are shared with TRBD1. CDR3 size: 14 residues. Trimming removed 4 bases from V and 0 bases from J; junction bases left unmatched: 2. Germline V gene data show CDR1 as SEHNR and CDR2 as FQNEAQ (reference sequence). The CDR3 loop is CASSSDRGSYEQYF. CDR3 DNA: TGTGCCAGCAGCTCAGACAGGGGCTCCTACGAGCAGTACTTC.

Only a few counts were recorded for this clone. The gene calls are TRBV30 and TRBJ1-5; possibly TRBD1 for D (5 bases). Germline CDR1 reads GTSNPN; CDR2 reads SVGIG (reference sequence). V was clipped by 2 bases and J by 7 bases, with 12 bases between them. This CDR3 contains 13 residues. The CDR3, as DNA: TGTGCCTGGAGTCCCCGGGGGAGCCAGCCCCAGCATTTT. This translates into CAWSPRGSQPQHF.

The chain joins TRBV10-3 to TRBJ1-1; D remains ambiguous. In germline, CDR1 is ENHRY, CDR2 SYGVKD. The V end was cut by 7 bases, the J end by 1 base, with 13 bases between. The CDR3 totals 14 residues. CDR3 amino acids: CAIMADTGNTEAFF. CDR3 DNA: TGTGCCATCATGGCCGATACGGGGAACACTGAAGCTTTCTTT.

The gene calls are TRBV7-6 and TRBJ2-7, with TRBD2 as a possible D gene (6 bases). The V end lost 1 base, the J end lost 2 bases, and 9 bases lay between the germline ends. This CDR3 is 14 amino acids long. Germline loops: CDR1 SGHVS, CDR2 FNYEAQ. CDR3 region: CASSLVGGTYEQYF. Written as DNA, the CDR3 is TGTGCCAGCAGCTTAGTCGGGGGAACCTACGAGCAGTACTTC.

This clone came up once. The CDR3 sequence: CASSLSGGTNTGELFF. CDR3 nucleotides: TGTGCCAGCAGCCTAAGCGGGGGGACCAACACCGGGGAGCTGTTTTTT. V usage is TRBV7-3 and J usage is TRBJ2-2, with 9 bases lining up with TRBD2. After removal of 5 bases from V and 2 bases from J, the junction contained 6 bases not matched to a gene. Germline values: CDR1 SGHTA, CDR2 FQGTGA. This CDR3 spans 16 amino acids. Using reference TRBV7-3 and TRBJ2-2 for the parts outside the CDR3, the full variable domain is GAGVSQTPSNKVTEKGKYVELRCDPISGHTALYWYRQSLGQGPEFLIYFQGTGAADDSGLPNDRFFAVRPEGSVSTLKIQRTERGDSAVYLCASSLSGGTNTGELFFGEGSRLTVL.

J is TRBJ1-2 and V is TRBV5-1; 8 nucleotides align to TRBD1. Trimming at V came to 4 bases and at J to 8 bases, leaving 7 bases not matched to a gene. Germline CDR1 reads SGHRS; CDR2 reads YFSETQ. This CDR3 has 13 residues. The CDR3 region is CASSLGQGPGYTF. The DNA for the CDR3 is TGCGCCAGCAGCCTTGGACAGGGTCCGGGCTACACCTTC.

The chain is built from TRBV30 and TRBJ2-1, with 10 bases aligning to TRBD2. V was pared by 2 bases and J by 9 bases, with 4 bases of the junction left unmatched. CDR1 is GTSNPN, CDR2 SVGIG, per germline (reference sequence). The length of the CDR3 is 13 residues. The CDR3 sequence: CAWSIAGGSEQFF. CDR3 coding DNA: TGTGCCTGGAGTATAGCGGGGGGTTCTGAGCAGTTCTTC.

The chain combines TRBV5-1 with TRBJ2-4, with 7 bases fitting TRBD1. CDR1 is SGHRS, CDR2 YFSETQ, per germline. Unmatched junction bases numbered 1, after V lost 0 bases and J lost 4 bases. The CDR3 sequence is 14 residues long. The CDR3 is CASSLETGKNIQYF. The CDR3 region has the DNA TGCGCCAGCAGCTTGGAGACAGGGAAAAACATTCAGTACTTC.